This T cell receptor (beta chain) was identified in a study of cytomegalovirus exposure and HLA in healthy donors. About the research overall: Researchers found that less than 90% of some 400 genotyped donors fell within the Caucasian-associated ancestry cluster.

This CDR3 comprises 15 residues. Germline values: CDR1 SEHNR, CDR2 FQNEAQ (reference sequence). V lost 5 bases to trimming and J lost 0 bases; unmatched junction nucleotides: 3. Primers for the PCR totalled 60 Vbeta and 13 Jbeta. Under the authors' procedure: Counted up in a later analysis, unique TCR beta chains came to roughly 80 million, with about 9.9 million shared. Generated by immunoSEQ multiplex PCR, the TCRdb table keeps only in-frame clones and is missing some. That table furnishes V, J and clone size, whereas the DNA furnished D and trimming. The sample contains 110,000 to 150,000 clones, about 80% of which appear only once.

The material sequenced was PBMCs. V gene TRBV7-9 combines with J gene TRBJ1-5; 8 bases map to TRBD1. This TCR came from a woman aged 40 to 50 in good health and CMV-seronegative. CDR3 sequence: CASSPGGRSNQPQHF. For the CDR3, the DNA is TGTGCCAGCAGCCCAGGGGGCCGTAGCAATCAGCCCCAGCATTTT.